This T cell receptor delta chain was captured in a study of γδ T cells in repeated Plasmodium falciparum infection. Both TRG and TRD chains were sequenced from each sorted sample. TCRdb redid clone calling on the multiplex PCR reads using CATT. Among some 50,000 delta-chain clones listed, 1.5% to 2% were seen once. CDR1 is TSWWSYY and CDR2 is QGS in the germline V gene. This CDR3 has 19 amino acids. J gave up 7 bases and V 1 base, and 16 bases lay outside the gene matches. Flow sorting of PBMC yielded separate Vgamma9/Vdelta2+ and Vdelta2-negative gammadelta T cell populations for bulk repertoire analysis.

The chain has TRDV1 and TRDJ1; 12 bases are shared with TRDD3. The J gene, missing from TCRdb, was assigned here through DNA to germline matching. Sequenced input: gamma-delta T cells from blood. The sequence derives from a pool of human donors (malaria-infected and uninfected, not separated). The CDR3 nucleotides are TGTGCTCTTGGGGAACCCTCCTCCCGTCGAACTGGGGGATACCTTAAACTCATCTTT. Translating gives CALGEPSSRRTGGYLKLIF.